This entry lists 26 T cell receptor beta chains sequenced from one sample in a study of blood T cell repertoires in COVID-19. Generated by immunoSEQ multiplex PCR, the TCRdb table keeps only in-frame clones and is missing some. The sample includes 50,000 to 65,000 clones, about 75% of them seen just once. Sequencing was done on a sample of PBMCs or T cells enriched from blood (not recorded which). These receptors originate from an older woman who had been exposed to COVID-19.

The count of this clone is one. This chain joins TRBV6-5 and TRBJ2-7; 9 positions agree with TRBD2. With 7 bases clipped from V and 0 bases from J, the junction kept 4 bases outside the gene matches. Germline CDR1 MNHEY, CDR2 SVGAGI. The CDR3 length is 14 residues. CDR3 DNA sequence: TGTGCCAGCACTGTTAGCGGGAGCTCCTACGAGCAGTACTTC. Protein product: CASTVSGSSYEQYF.

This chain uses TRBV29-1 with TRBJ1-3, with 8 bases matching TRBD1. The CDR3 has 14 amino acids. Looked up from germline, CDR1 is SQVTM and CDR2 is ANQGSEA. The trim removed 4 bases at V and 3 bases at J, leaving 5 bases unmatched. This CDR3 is CSVGTGLDGNTIYF. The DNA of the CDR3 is TGCAGCGTTGGGACAGGGCTGGATGGAAACACCATATATTTT. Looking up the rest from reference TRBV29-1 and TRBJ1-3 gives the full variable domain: SAVISQKPSRDICQRGTSLTIQCQVDSQVTMMFWYRQQPGQSLTLIATANQGSEATYESGFVIDKFPISRPNLTFSTLTVSNMSPEDSSIYLCSVGTGLDGNTIYFGEGSWLTVV.

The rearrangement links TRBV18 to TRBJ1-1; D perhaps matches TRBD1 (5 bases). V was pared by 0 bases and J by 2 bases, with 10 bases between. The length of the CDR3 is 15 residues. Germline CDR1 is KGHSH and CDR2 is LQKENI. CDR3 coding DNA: TGTGCCAGCTCACCACCAAGGGGCGCCAACACTGAAGCTTTCTTT. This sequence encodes CASSPPRGANTEAFF.

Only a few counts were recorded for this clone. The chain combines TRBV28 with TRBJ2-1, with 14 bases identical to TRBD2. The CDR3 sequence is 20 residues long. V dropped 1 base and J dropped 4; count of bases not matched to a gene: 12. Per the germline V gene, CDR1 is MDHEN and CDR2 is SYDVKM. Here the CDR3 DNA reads TGTGCCAGCAGTTTATTGGATGGGACTAGCGGGAGTGCGCGGTACAATGAGCAGTTCTTC. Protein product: CASSLLDGTSGSARYNEQFF.

CDR3 in DNA: TGTGCCAGCAGTTTACCCCTGACAGCCGAACCCTACGAGCAGTACTTC. Amino acids: CASSLPLTAEPYEQYF. V is TRBV28 and J is TRBJ2-7, with D possibly matching TRBD1 (5 bases). Looked up from germline, CDR1 is MDHEN and CDR2 is SYDVKM. The CDR3 loop spans 16 amino acids. Trimming left V 2 bases short and J 2 bases short, with 16 bases between.

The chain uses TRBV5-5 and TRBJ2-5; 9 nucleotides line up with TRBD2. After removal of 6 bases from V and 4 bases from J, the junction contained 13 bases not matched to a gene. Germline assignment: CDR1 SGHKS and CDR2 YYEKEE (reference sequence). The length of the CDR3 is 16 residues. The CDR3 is CASTQSRRGGLETQYF. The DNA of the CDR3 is TGTGCCAGCACGCAGTCGAGGCGGGGGGGCCTAGAGACCCAGTACTTC.

CDR3 sequence: CASSPDPTGRTFYGYTF. The CDR3 bases are TGTGCCAGCAGCCCGGATCCGACAGGGAGAACATTCTATGGCTACACCTTC. This chain links TRBV5-4 with TRBJ1-2; 7 bases line up with TRBD1. The V gene end was trimmed by 4 bases and the J gene end by 4 bases; junction bases not matched to a gene: 16. This CDR3 region has 17 residues. Germline values: CDR1 SGHNT, CDR2 YYREEE (reference sequence).

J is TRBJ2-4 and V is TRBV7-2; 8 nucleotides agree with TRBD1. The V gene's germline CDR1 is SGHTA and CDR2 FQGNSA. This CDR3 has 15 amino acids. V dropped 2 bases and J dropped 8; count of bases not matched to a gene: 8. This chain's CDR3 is CASSLSGQGSYIQYF. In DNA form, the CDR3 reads TGTGCCAGCAGCTTAAGCGGACAGGGTAGTTACATTCAGTACTTC.

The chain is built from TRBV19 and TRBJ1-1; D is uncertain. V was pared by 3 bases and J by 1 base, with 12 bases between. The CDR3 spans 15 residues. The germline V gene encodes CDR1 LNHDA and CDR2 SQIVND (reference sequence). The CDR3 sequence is CASSIRRSQNTEAFF. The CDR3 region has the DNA TGTGCCAGTAGTATCCGCCGGAGCCAGAACACTGAAGCTTTCTTT.

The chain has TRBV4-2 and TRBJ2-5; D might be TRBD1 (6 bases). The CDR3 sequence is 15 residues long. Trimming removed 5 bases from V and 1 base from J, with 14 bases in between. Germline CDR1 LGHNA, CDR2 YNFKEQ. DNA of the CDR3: TGTGCCAGCAGCGCCCACCCACAGGGCCAAGAGACCCAGTACTTC. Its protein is CASSAHPQGQETQYF.

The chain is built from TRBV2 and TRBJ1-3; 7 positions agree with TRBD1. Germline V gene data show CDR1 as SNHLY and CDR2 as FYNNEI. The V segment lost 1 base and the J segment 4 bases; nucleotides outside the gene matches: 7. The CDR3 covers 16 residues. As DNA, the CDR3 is TGTGCCAGCAGTGAAGGAAGGGGGCTATTGGGAAACACCATATATTTT. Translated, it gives CASSEGRGLLGNTIYF. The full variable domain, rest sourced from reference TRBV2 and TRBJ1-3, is EPEVTQTPSHQVTQMGQEVILRCVPISNHLYFYWYRQILGQKVEFLVSFYNNEISEKSEIFDDQFSVERPDGSNFTLKIRSTKLEDSAMYFCASSEGRGLLGNTIYFGEGSWLTVV.

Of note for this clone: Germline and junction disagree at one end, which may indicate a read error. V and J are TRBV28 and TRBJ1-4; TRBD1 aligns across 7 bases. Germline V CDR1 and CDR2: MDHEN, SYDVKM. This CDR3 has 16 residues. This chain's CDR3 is CASTLQGSATNEKLFF. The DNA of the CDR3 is TGTGCCAGCACTTTACAGGGGTCTGCAACTAATGAAAAACTGTTTTTT.

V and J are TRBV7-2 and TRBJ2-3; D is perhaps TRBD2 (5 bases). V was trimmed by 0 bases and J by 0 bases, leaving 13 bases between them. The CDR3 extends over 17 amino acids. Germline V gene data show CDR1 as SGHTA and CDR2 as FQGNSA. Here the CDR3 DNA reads TGTGCCAGCAGCTTAGCTGGGGTAGCGTACAGCACAGATACGCAGTATTTT. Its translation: CASSLAGVAYSTDTQYF.

For the CDR3, the DNA is TGTGCCAGCAGCCTTCGGACTGTTCAAGAGACCCAGTACTTC. Translated, it gives CASSLRTVQETQYF. The chain has TRBV14 and TRBJ2-5; a possible D gene is TRBD2 (5 bases). Germline loops: CDR1 SGHDN, CDR2 FVKESK. The CDR3 has 14 amino acids. Trimming took 4 bases from V and 2 from J, leaving 11 bases between them.

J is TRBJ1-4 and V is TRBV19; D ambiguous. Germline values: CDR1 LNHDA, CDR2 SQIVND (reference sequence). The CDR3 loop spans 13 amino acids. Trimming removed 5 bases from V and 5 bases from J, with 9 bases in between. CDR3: CASSVQRNEKLFF. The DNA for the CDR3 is TGTGCCAGTAGTGTCCAGAGGAATGAAAAACTGTTTTTT.

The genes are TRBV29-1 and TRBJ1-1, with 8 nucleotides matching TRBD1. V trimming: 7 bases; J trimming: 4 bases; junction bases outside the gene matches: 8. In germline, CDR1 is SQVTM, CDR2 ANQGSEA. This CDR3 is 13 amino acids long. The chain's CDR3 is CSGSTGGGTEAFF. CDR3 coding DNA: TGCAGCGGGTCAACAGGGGGTGGCACTGAAGCTTTCTTT. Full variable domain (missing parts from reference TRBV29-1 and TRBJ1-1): SAVISQKPSRDICQRGTSLTIQCQVDSQVTMMFWYRQQPGQSLTLIATANQGSEATYESGFVIDKFPISRPNLTFSTLTVSNMSPEDSSIYLCSGSTGGGTEAFFGQGTRLTVV.

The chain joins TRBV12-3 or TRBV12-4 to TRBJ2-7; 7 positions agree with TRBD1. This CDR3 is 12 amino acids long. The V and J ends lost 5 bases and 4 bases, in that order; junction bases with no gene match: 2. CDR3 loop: CASSLQGYEQYF. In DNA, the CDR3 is TGTGCCAGCAGTCTACAGGGGTACGAGCAGTACTTC.

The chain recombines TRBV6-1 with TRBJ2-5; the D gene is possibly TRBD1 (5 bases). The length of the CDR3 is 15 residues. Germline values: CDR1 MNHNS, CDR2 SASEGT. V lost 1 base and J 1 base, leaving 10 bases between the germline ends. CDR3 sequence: CASSEGYRPQETQYF. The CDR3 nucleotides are TGTGCCAGCAGTGAAGGCTACAGGCCCCAAGAGACCCAGTACTTC.

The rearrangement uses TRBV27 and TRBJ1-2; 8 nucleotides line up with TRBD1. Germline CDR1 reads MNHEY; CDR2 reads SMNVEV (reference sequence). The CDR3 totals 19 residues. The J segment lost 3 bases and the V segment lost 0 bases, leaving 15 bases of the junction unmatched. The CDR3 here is CASSLSFGGQGGSHYGYTF. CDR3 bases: TGTGCCAGCAGTTTATCTTTTGGTGGACAGGGAGGATCTCACTATGGCTACACCTTC.

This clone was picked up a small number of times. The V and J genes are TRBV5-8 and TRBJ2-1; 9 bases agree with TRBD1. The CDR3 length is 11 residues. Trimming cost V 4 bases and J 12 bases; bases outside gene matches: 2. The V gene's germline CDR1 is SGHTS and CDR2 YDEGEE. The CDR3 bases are TGTGCCAGCAGCCCGGACAGGGGGCAGTTCTTC. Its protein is CASSPDRGQFF.

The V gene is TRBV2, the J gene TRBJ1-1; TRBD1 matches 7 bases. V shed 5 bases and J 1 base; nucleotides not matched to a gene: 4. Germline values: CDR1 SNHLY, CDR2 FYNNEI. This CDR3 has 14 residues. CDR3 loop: CASSLDRPNTEAFF. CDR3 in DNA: TGTGCCAGCAGTTTGGACAGGCCGAACACTGAAGCTTTCTTT.

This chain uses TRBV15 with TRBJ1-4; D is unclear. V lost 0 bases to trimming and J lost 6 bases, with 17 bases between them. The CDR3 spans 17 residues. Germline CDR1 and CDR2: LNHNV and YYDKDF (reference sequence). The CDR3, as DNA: TGTGCCACCAGCAGAGATTCGTCGGATCTACGGGATGAAAAACTGTTTTTT. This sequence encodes CATSRDSSDLRDEKLFF.

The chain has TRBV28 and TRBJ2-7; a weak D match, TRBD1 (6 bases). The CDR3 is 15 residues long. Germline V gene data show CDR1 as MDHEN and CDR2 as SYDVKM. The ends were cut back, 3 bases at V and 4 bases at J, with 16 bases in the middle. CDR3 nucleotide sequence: TGTGCCAGCAGTTTGGTATGGACAGACCAATACGAGCAGTACTTC. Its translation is CASSLVWTDQYEQYF.

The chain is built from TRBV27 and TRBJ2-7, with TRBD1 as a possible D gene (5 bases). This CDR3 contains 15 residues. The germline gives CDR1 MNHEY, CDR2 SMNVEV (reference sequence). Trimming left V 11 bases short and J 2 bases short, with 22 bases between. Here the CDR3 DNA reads TGTGCCGGCGCCGAAGGAGTCCAGGGTCCCTACGAGCAGTACTTC. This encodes CAGAEGVQGPYEQYF.

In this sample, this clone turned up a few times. The CDR3 region is CASSTQGQGYEQYF. The CDR3 nucleotides read TGTGCCAGCAGTACGCAGGGACAGGGCTACGAGCAGTACTTC. This chain links TRBV3-1 (or the pseudogene TRBV3-2) with TRBJ2-7; 9 nucleotides line up with TRBD1. Germline CDR1 reads LGHDT; CDR2 reads YNNKEL (reference sequence). The CDR3 consists of 14 residues. The trim removed 6 bases at V and 3 bases at J, leaving 6 bases unmatched.

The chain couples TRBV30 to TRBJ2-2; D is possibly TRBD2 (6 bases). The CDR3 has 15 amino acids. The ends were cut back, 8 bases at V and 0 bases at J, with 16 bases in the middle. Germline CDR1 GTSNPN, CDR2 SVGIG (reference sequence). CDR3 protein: CAGKRRGTNTGELFF. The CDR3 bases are TGTGCCGGCAAAAGGCGGGGAACGAACACCGGGGAGCTGTTTTTT.